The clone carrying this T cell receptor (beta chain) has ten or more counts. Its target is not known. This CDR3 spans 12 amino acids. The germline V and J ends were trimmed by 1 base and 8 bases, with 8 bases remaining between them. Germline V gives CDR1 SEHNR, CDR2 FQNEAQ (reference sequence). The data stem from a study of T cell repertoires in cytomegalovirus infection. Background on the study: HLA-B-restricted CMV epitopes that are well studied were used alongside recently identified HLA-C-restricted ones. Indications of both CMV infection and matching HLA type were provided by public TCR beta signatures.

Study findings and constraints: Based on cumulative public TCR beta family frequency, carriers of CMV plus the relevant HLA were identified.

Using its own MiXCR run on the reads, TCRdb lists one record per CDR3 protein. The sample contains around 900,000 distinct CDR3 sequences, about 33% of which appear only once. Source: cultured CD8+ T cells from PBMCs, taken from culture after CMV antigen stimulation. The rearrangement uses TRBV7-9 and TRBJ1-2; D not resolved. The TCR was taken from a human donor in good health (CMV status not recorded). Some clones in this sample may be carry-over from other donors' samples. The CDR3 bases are TGTGCCAGCAGCTTAGGGCCTCGGGGCTACACCTTC. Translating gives CASSLGPRGYTF.